Following are 2 T cell receptor beta chains from one sample sequenced in a study of shared clonotypes between healthy human individuals. Clones were sequenced by immunoSEQ multiplex PCR, and TCRdb holds only the in-frame ones, with some missing. Of approximately 980,000 clones listed, 76% are singletons. Sequencing was performed on memory CD4+ T cells sorted from blood. The subset denotes: CD45RA-negative fraction. The receptors shown here come from a man aged 18 to 30 in good health.

The V gene is TRBV28, the J gene TRBJ1-5; no reliable D call. The CDR3 totals 16 residues. Germline V gives CDR1 MDHEN, CDR2 SYDVKM. Trimming removed 3 bases at V and 4 bases at J, with 16 bases between. The CDR3 reads CASSFGLPRGNQPQHF. DNA for the CDR3: TGTGCCAGCAGTTTCGGTCTCCCCCGGGGTAATCAGCCCCAGCATTTT.

J is TRBJ2-3 and V is TRBV10-1; D may correspond to TRBD1 or TRBD2 (5 bases each). Germline V gene data show CDR1 as WNHNN and CDR2 as SYGVQD (reference sequence). The CDR3 has 13 residues. Trimming took 2 bases from V and 5 from J, leaving 8 bases between them. CDR3 sequence reads: CASSETGLDTQYF. DNA for the CDR3: TGCGCCAGCAGTGAGACGGGGCTAGATACGCAGTATTTT.